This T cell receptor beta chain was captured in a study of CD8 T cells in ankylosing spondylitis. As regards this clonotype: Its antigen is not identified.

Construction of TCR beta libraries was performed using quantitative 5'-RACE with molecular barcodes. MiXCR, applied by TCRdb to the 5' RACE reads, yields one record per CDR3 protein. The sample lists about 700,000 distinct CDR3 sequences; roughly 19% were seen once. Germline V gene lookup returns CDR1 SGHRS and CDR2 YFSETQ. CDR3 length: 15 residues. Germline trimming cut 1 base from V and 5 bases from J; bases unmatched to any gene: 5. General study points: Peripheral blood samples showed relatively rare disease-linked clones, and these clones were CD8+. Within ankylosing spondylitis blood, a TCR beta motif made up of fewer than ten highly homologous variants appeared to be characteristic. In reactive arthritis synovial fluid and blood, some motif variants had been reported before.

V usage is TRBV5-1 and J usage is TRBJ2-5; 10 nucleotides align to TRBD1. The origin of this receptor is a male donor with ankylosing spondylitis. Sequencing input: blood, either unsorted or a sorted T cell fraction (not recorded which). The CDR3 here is CASSLRDRGLETQYF. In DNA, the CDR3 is TGCGCCAGCAGCTTGAGGGACAGGGGTTTGGAGACCCAGTACTTC.